The 13 T cell receptor beta chains presented below share a single source sample, sequenced in a study of cytomegalovirus exposure and HLA in healthy donors. This PCR relied on a set of 60 Vbeta primers and 13 Jbeta primers. Assay: immunoSEQ multiplex PCR; the TCRdb copy retains only in-frame clones and omits some. The data contain some 200,000 clones, more than 80% of them singletons. The sample was PBMCs. The origin of the receptors is a boy aged 5-17 years in good health and CMV-seronegative.

This chain connects TRBV7-2 to TRBJ1-5; D is unresolved. The CDR3 contains 16 residues. Trimming took off 1 base at V and 4 bases at J, with 14 bases between the two ends. In germline, CDR1 is SGHTA, CDR2 FQGNSA. The CDR3 DNA reads TGTGCCAGCAGCTTAGAGGCCAGGTTTCCAAATCAGCCCCAGCATTTT. Its translation: CASSLEARFPNQPQHF.

This clone is a singleton in its sample. The chain recombines TRBV7-2 with TRBJ2-2; maybe TRBD2 (5 bases). In germline, CDR1 is SGHTA, CDR2 FQGNSA. The CDR3 totals 14 residues. V lost 4 bases and J 5 bases, leaving 11 bases between the germline ends. For the CDR3, the DNA is TGTGCCAGCAGCTCGCGAGGGCCTACCGGGGAGCTGTTTTTT. Protein sequence: CASSSRGPTGELFF.

V is TRBV7-3 and J is TRBJ2-3; TRBD2 matches at 9 bases. The CDR3 consists of 15 residues. Per the germline V gene, CDR1 is SGHTA and CDR2 is FQGTGA. J lost 4 bases, V lost 2 bases, and 4 bases had no gene match. The CDR3 nucleotides are TGTGCCAGCAGCTTAGCGGGAGGGCCGTCAGATACGCAGTATTTT. This gives the protein CASSLAGGPSDTQYF. Full variable domain (rest looked up from reference TRBV7-3 and TRBJ2-3): GAGVSQTPSNKVTEKGKYVELRCDPISGHTALYWYRQSLGQGPEFLIYFQGTGAADDSGLPNDRFFAVRPEGSVSTLKIQRTERGDSAVYLCASSLAGGPSDTQYFGPGTRLTVL.

V and J are TRBV6-5 and TRBJ2-3, with a possible D match to TRBD1 (5 bases). Germline V gene sequence: CDR1 MNHEY, CDR2 SVGAGI. V gave up 4 bases and J gave up 6 bases, with 17 bases separating them. The CDR3 spans 15 residues. CDR3 loop: CASSFSTAPLDTQYF. The CDR3 bases are TGTGCCAGCAGTTTCTCGACAGCGCCCCTTGATACGCAGTATTTT.

The chain has TRBV18 and TRBJ1-3; perhaps TRBD1 as D (6 bases). V gave up 3 bases and J gave up 4 bases, with 16 bases separating them. The CDR3 has 16 residues. Germline V gene lookup returns CDR1 KGHSH and CDR2 LQKENI. CDR3 nucleotide sequence: TGTGCCAGCTCACCTTCTCAGGGGTCGGAAGGAAACACCATATATTTT. Its translation is CASSPSQGSEGNTIYF. The variable domain in full, with the rest retrieved from reference TRBV18 and TRBJ1-3, is NAGVMQNPRHLVRRRGQEARLRCSPMKGHSHVYWYRQLPEEGLKFMVYLQKENIIDESGMPKERFSAEFPKEGPSILRIQQVVRGDSAAYFCASSPSQGSEGNTIYFGEGSWLTVV.

This rearrangement joins TRBV18 to TRBJ1-1; 8 bases line up with TRBD1. This CDR3 is built from 13 residues. The trim removed 6 bases at V and 3 bases at J, leaving 3 bases unmatched. Germline V gene lookup returns CDR1 KGHSH and CDR2 LQKENI. CDR3 protein: CASSDRGDTEAFF. The DNA of the CDR3 is TGTGCCAGCTCCGACAGGGGAGACACTGAAGCTTTCTTT.

V is TRBV9 and J is TRBJ2-4, with 10 nucleotides matching TRBD2. Germline assignment: CDR1 SGDLS and CDR2 YYNGEE. J gave up 7 bases and V 4 bases, and 8 bases lay outside the gene matches. This CDR3 has 15 residues. CDR3 amino acids: CASSSLLAGRNIQYF. Here the CDR3 DNA reads TGTGCCAGCAGCTCCCTACTAGCGGGAAGGAACATTCAGTACTTC.

This chain uses TRBV4-3 with TRBJ2-1, with a tentative D call TRBD2 (5 bases). CDR1 and CDR2 from the germline V gene are LGHNA and YSLEER. V lost 1 base, J lost 3 bases, and 16 bases lay in between. The CDR3 is 17 amino acids. Here the CDR3 DNA reads TGCGCCAGCAGCCAAGGTTCCGGAGGTCTCTACTACAATGAGCAGTTCTTC. Its protein product is CASSQGSGGLYYNEQFF.

This chain links TRBV30 with TRBJ2-3, with a possible D match to TRBD1 (6 bases). Looked up from germline, CDR1 is GTSNPN and CDR2 is SVGIG (reference sequence). V was shortened by 1 base and J by 5 bases, with 16 bases between the two germline ends. CDR3 length: 15 amino acids. CDR3 amino acids: CAWSGIWGQGDTQYF. The CDR3 nucleotides are TGTGCCTGGAGTGGCATCTGGGGGCAGGGAGATACGCAGTATTTT.

V gene TRBV6-1 combines with J gene TRBJ2-2; D might be TRBD2 (6 bases). The CDR3 sequence is 15 residues long. Trimming took 1 base from V and 3 from J, leaving 9 bases between them. Germline V gene data show CDR1 as MNHNS and CDR2 as SASEGT. The DNA for the CDR3 is TGTGCCAGCAGTGAAGGGAGGGGTCACACCGGGGAGCTGTTTTTT. It translates to CASSEGRGHTGELFF.

This clone has just a few counts. The chain has TRBV4-1 and TRBJ1-6; D perhaps matches TRBD1 (6 bases). Germline V gives CDR1 MGHRA, CDR2 YSYEKL. The length of the CDR3 is 15 residues. Trimming pared 2 bases from V and 7 bases from J, leaving 12 bases between. The CDR3 here is CASSQPDSENSPLHF. DNA for the CDR3: TGCGCCAGCAGCCAACCGGACAGCGAGAATTCACCCCTCCACTTT.

This clone was detected only once. The sample has other DNA sequences that encode this CDR3 too. The V and J genes are TRBV29-1 and TRBJ2-7, with D perhaps TRBD2 (6 bases). Deletions cut 5 bases from V and 0 bases from J, with 8 bases between. Germline CDR1 is SQVTM and CDR2 is ANQGSEA. This CDR3 spans 12 amino acids. CDR3 in DNA: TGCAGCGTTAGGGACTCCTCCTACGAGCAGTACTTC. This gives the protein CSVRDSSYEQYF.

The chain recombines TRBV4-2 with TRBJ1-4; TRBD1 agrees at 7 bases. This CDR3 spans 15 amino acids. Germline trimming cut 3 bases from V and 8 bases from J; bases unmatched to any gene: 9. Germline loops: CDR1 LGHNA, CDR2 YNFKEQ. The CDR3 DNA reads TGTGCCAGCAGCCACCGCACAGGGGAAGCGGAAAAACTGTTTTTT. This gives the protein CASSHRTGEAEKLFF.